The 25 T cell receptor beta chains given below trace back to one sample, sequenced in a study of T cell changes during pregnancy in multiple sclerosis. The table came from immunoSEQ multiplex PCR; TCRdb's copy has only in-frame clones and leaves some out. The table lists approximately 30,000 clones, nearly 90% of them singletons. The sequences come from CD8+ T cells from peripheral blood mononuclear cells, collected in the second trimester of pregnancy. These receptors were obtained from a female donor with multiple sclerosis, enrolled in a pregnancy study.

This clone has a handful of counts. The chain joins TRBV7-9 to TRBJ1-1; the match to TRBD1 covers 8 bases. V lost 6 bases to trimming and J lost 4 bases; unmatched junction nucleotides: 10. CDR1 SEHNR and CDR2 FQNEAQ come from the germline V gene (reference sequence). This CDR3 has 15 amino acids. CDR3 sequence reads: CASRQGQGGGTEAFF. The CDR3 DNA sequence: TGTGCCAGCAGACAAGGACAGGGTGGGGGCACTGAAGCTTTCTTT.

This clone is judged medium-sized (0.01 to 0.1%). The CDR3 is CASSPRQGTYQPQHF. The CDR3 nucleotides read TGTGCCAGTAGTCCCCGACAGGGGACTTATCAGCCCCAGCATTTT. This chain joins TRBV19 and TRBJ1-5; 8 bases are a match to TRBD1. The germline CDR1 and CDR2 sequences are LNHDA and SQIVND (reference sequence). The V and J ends lost 5 bases and 5 bases, in that order; junction bases with no gene match: 8. The CDR3 sequence is 15 residues long.

V usage is TRBV28 and J usage is TRBJ2-7; 8 bases match TRBD1. The CDR3 extends over 12 amino acids. V lost 7 bases and J lost 3; bases outside the gene matches: 2. CDR1 is MDHEN, CDR2 SYDVKM, per germline. The CDR3 reads CASTDRGYEQYF. The CDR3 nucleotides are TGTGCCAGCACAGACAGGGGCTACGAGCAGTACTTC.

This chain joins TRBV28 and TRBJ1-2; D gene ambiguous. Germline V gene sequence: CDR1 MDHEN, CDR2 SYDVKM. Trimming shortened V by 4 bases and J by 4 bases, and 19 bases separated the two germline ends. The CDR3 has 16 residues. CDR3 bases: TGTGCCAGCAGTTCCCCCCGACGGGTAGCGTCCTATGGCTACACCTTC. This gives the protein CASSSPRRVASYGYTF.

The gene calls are TRBV27 and TRBJ1-1, with D perhaps matching TRBD1 (5 bases). V lost 8 bases to trimming and J lost 2 bases, with 12 bases between them. CDR3 size: 13 residues. Germline V gene data show CDR1 as MNHEY and CDR2 as SMNVEV (reference sequence). This CDR3 is CASGWGGNTEAFF. CDR3 nucleotides: TGTGCCAGCGGCTGGGGGGGAAACACTGAAGCTTTCTTT.

Details on this clone: At one end, the junction sequence differs from germline, possibly due to a read error. The chain uses TRBV4-2 and TRBJ1-5, with D hard to call. The length of the CDR3 is 18 residues. Germline values: CDR1 LGHNA, CDR2 YNFKEQ. CDR3 amino acids: CASNQESAAGNGNQPQHF. Here the CDR3 DNA reads TGTGCCAGCAACCAAGAATCCGCGGCCGGGAATGGCAATCAGCCCCAGCATTTT.

The rearrangement joins TRBV5-6 to TRBJ1-4, with 8 nucleotides matching TRBD1. Germline V gene data show CDR1 as SGHDT and CDR2 as YYEEEE. Trimming cost V 4 bases and J 5 bases; bases outside gene matches: 7. This CDR3 is built from 15 residues. This CDR3 reads CASSGNRGRNEKLFF. Written as DNA, the CDR3 is TGTGCCAGCAGCGGAAACAGGGGGAGAAATGAAAAACTGTTTTTT.

Concerning this clone itself: The junction departs from the called germline gene at one end, perhaps through a read error. The chain uses TRBV30 and TRBJ1-1; possibly TRBD1 for D (6 bases). The CDR3 is 12 residues long. In germline, CDR1 is GTSNPN, CDR2 SVGIG (reference sequence). The CDR3 DNA follows: TGTGCCTGGCAGGGGCTGAACACTAAAGCTTTCTTT. Translation gives CAWQGLNTKAFF.

The chain uses TRBV27 and TRBJ2-3; TRBD2 might be the D (6 bases). Germline loops: CDR1 MNHEY, CDR2 SMNVEV (reference sequence). This CDR3 is 15 amino acids long. V lost 3 bases and J 0 bases, leaving 10 bases between the germline ends. In DNA, the CDR3 is TGTGCCAGCAGTTTGGAGGGAGAGAGCACAGATACGCAGTATTTT. Its protein is CASSLEGESTDTQYF.

The chain combines TRBV27 with TRBJ2-1; TRBD2 agrees at 8 bases. The CDR3 consists of 13 residues. The germline gives CDR1 MNHEY, CDR2 SMNVEV (reference sequence). Losses at the gene ends were 3 bases for V and 7 bases for J; bases not matched to a gene: 2. The CDR3 protein is CASSFGRGNEQFF. The CDR3 DNA reads TGTGCCAGCAGTTTCGGGAGGGGAAATGAGCAGTTCTTC.

This clone was recorded once. The V and J genes are TRBV30 and TRBJ2-1, with D maybe TRBD1 (5 bases). The germline V gene has CDR1 GTSNPN and CDR2 SVGIG (reference sequence). With 5 bases removed from V and 5 bases from J, the gap between germline ends came to 10 bases. The CDR3 is 12 amino acids. DNA of the CDR3: TGTGCCTGGGGGGCCGGAAACAATGAGCAGTTCTTC. Protein product: CAWGAGNNEQFF.

The chain carries TRBV18 and TRBJ2-5, with 9 nucleotides matching TRBD2. CDR1 KGHSH and CDR2 LQKENI come from the germline V gene. J was trimmed by 4 bases and V by 6 bases; bases with no gene match: 12. The CDR3 spans 16 residues. The CDR3 region has the DNA TGTGCCAGCTCCCTAAGGGCAGCGGGGGGCCTAGAGACCCAGTACTTC. It encodes CASSLRAAGGLETQYF.

The rearrangement joins TRBV7-3 to TRBJ1-1; the D gene is possibly TRBD1 (5 bases). Trimming removed 4 bases from V and 1 base from J, with 7 bases in between. From germline, CDR1 is SGHTA and CDR2 FQGTGA. This CDR3 is built from 13 residues. The CDR3 loop reads CASSSGQNTEAFF. The CDR3 DNA sequence: TGTGCCAGCAGCTCCGGACAGAACACTGAAGCTTTCTTT.

The chain has TRBV7-9 and TRBJ1-2, with 7 bases matching TRBD1. Germline V gene data show CDR1 as SEHNR and CDR2 as FQNEAQ (reference sequence). This CDR3 is 17 amino acids long. Trimming removed 0 bases from V and 2 bases from J; junction bases left unmatched: 9. CDR3 in amino acids: CASSLAAADRLNYGYTF. In nucleotides, the CDR3 is TGTGCCAGCAGCTTAGCGGCGGCGGACAGGCTGAACTATGGCTACACCTTC.

This clone was detected a few times. The rearrangement uses TRBV5-6 and TRBJ2-7, with D unresolved. CDR1 and CDR2 from the germline V gene are SGHDT and YYEEEE. The CDR3 spans 13 residues. The ends were cut back, 2 bases at V and 5 bases at J, with 11 bases in the middle. The CDR3 DNA reads TGTGCCAGCAGCTTCGCGCGGTTCGACGAGCAGTACTTC. Translation: CASSFARFDEQYF. Full variable domain (rest looked up from reference TRBV5-6 and TRBJ2-7): DAGVTQSPTHLIKTRGQQVTLRCSPKSGHDTVSWYQQALGQGPQFIFQYYEEEERQRGNFPDRFSGHQFPNYSSELNVNALLLGDSALYLCASSFARFDEQYFGPGTRLTVT.

In DNA, the CDR3 is TGTGCCAGCAAAGAACGAGGGCGGAATTCACCCCTCCACTTT. Amino acid sequence: CASKERGRNSPLHF. The V and J genes are TRBV6-1 and TRBJ1-6, with D unclear. This CDR3 has 14 amino acids. Germline CDR1 is MNHNS and CDR2 is SASEGT. The V and J ends lost 7 bases and 7 bases respectively, with 14 bases between them.

The chain joins TRBV6-1 to TRBJ1-2, with D unresolved. The CDR3 sequence is 12 residues long. Trimming removed 5 bases from V and 5 bases from J, with 9 bases in between. Germline CDR1 is MNHNS and CDR2 is SASEGT. The DNA of the CDR3 is TGTGCCAGCAGTCCCGACTATTATGGCTACACCTTC. Translated: CASSPDYYGYTF.

The chain links TRBV19 to TRBJ1-2, with a tentative D call TRBD1 (5 bases). CDR1 is LNHDA, CDR2 SQIVND, per germline (reference sequence). CDR3 length: 15 amino acids. Trimming took off 5 bases at V and 6 bases at J, with 19 bases between the two ends. CDR3 region: CASSFTLGRVDGYTF. The CDR3 DNA reads as TGTGCCAGTAGTTTTACCCTTGGCAGGGTCGATGGCTACACCTTC.

The chain recombines TRBV9 with TRBJ2-7; TRBD1 might be the D (5 bases). This CDR3 comprises 14 residues. V was shortened by 3 bases and J by 3 bases, with 13 bases between the two germline ends. Per the germline V gene, CDR1 is SGDLS and CDR2 is YYNGEE. CDR3 sequence reads: CASSGGSQGYEQYF. CDR3 in DNA: TGTGCCAGCAGCGGAGGAAGTCAGGGCTACGAGCAGTACTTC.

V and J are TRBV30 and TRBJ2-2, with D possibly matching TRBD2 (6 bases). Germline V gene data show CDR1 as GTSNPN and CDR2 as SVGIG (reference sequence). The V end was cut by 7 bases, the J end by 8 bases, with 17 bases between. This CDR3 has 13 residues. CDR3 DNA sequence: TGTGCCTCCCGAGGGAGGTATACGGGGGAGCTGTTTTTT. It codes for CASRGRYTGELFF.

This clone is a singleton in its sample. CDR3 amino acids: CATSQRSGAYNEQFF. The CDR3, as DNA: TGTGCCACCAGCCAGCGTAGCGGAGCCTACAATGAGCAGTTCTTC. The chain couples TRBV15 to TRBJ2-1; D is perhaps TRBD2 (6 bases). Trimming removed 5 bases at V and 2 bases at J, with 13 bases between. CDR3 size: 15 residues. CDR1 and CDR2 from the germline V gene are LNHNV and YYDKDF (reference sequence).

V usage is TRBV6-1 and J usage is TRBJ1-4; D not certain. Germline CDR1 reads MNHNS; CDR2 reads SASEGT. The CDR3 has 14 amino acids. V lost 3 bases to trimming and J lost 1 base, with 6 bases between them. The CDR3 loop is CASSEPRTNEKLFF. The CDR3 nucleotides read TGTGCCAGCAGTGAGCCCAGAACTAATGAAAAACTGTTTTTT.

The gene calls are TRBV4-1 and TRBJ2-1, with TRBD2 matching over 9 bases. CDR1 MGHRA and CDR2 YSYEKL come from the germline V gene. The ends lost 1 base at V and 3 bases at J; junction bases unmatched: 4. The CDR3 has 16 amino acids. The CDR3 reads CASSQVSGRGYNEQFF. As DNA, the CDR3 is TGCGCCAGCAGCCAAGTTAGCGGGAGAGGCTACAATGAGCAGTTCTTC.

The chain recombines TRBV7-9 with TRBJ2-3; D is uncertain. Germline CDR1 and CDR2: SEHNR and FQNEAQ (reference sequence). V dropped 6 bases and J dropped 5 bases, with 18 bases sitting between them. This CDR3 is 15 amino acids long. CDR3: CASSFSTGFGDTQYF. For the CDR3, the DNA is TGTGCCAGCAGTTTTTCAACGGGTTTTGGAGATACGCAGTATTTT.

This CDR3 reads CASTGAGGSSYNEQFF. The CDR3 DNA is TGTGCCAGCACCGGGGCGGGCGGGAGCTCCTACAATGAGCAGTTCTTC. The rearrangement joins TRBV7-9 to TRBJ2-1, with 7 positions matching TRBD2. CDR1 is SEHNR and CDR2 is FQNEAQ in the germline V gene (reference sequence). This CDR3 has 16 residues. V shed 7 bases, J shed 0 bases, and the junction held 9 bases outside the gene matches.